The next 26 T cell receptor beta chains were all read from a single sample in a study of OX40 agonist ivuxolimab in advanced cancers. Method: immunoSEQ multiplex PCR; TCRdb's copy keeps in-frame clones and lacks some. The sample yields around 130,000 clones, about 93% seen once. The sequenced sample was CD4+ or CD8+ T cells sorted from blood, obtained in a trial of the OX40 agonist ivuxolimab. All receptors come from an adult with an advanced solid tumor such as melanoma, head and neck, liver or kidney cancer.

The chain joins TRBV18 to TRBJ2-3, with 11 positions matching TRBD2. CDR1 is KGHSH and CDR2 is LQKENI in the germline V gene. The CDR3 has 17 residues. The junction had 9 bases not matched to a gene; V was cut back by 6 bases and J by 1 base. CDR3 DNA sequence: TGTGCCAGCTCCCCCCAACTGACTAGCGGGGGCACAGATACGCAGTATTTT. It encodes CASSPQLTSGGTDTQYF.

Concerning this clone: Germline and junction disagree at one end, which may indicate a read error. The V gene is TRBV2, the J gene TRBJ2-3; D is unresolved. The CDR3 covers 11 residues. Germline V gene sequence: CDR1 SNHLY, CDR2 FYNNEI. CDR3 residues: CASSGADTQYF. The CDR3 DNA reads as TGTGCCAGTAGTGGGGCAGATACGCAGTATTTT.

This chain joins TRBV15 and TRBJ1-3, with D unclear. Trimming took off 5 bases at V and 7 bases at J, with 18 bases between the two ends. CDR3 length equals 15 residues. Germline V CDR1 and CDR2: LNHNV, YYDKDF (reference sequence). The CDR3 DNA reads as TGTGCCACCAGCGTACGGACCGTGGATCGGAACACCATATATTTT. Residues: CATSVRTVDRNTIYF.

The genes are TRBV6-5 and TRBJ1-1; D remains unclear. The CDR3 has 11 amino acids. Trimming took 8 bases from V and 4 from J, leaving 8 bases between them. Germline V gene data show CDR1 as MNHEY and CDR2 as SVGAGI. The CDR3 loop reads CASGRGTEAFF. CDR3 bases: TGTGCCAGCGGGAGAGGCACTGAAGCTTTCTTT.

The rearrangement uses TRBV29-1 and TRBJ2-7; weak D call: TRBD2 (5 bases). The CDR3 totals 15 residues. Germline V gives CDR1 SQVTM, CDR2 ANQGSEA. With 6 bases removed from V and 2 bases from J, the gap between germline ends came to 20 bases. CDR3 sequence (DNA): TGCAGCGTAGCGGACGTTAGCCAGAGCCCCTACGAGCAGTACTTC. It is translated as CSVADVSQSPYEQYF.

The chain recombines TRBV4-2 with TRBJ1-2; TRBD1 matches at 10 bases. V was clipped by 2 bases and J by 5 bases; unmatched bases: 11. This CDR3 contains 17 residues. Germline lookup yields CDR1 LGHNA and CDR2 YNFKEQ. In DNA, the CDR3 is TGTGCCAGCAGCCAACGAGGAGGGACAGGGGAGGGTTATGGCTACACCTTC. It encodes CASSQRGGTGEGYGYTF.

The V and J genes are TRBV7-2 and TRBJ1-2; the D is unclear. CDR1 SGHTA and CDR2 FQGNSA come from the germline V gene. This CDR3 has 15 amino acids. The ends were cut back, 0 bases at V and 3 bases at J, with 11 bases in the middle. CDR3 nucleotides: TGTGCCAGCAGCTTAGCAGGGATCATATACTATGGCTACACCTTC. Protein sequence: CASSLAGIIYYGYTF.

The chain joins TRBV19 to TRBJ1-5, with D maybe TRBD1 (5 bases). Germline CDR1 LNHDA, CDR2 SQIVND (reference sequence). V dropped 2 bases and J dropped 0 bases, with 8 bases sitting between them. The length of the CDR3 is 15 residues. Here the CDR3 DNA reads TGTGCCAGTAGTATACGGGGGACTAGCAATCAGCCCCAGCATTTT. Translation gives CASSIRGTSNQPQHF.

The CDR3 DNA follows: TGTGCCAGCAGCTTCCGGACAGGGGGCACTGAAGCTTTCTTT. Its translation: CASSFRTGGTEAFF. This sequence joins TRBV7-2 and TRBJ1-1; 10 bases are shared with TRBD1. This CDR3 is built from 14 residues. Germline lookup yields CDR1 SGHTA and CDR2 FQGNSA. V lost 3 bases to trimming and J lost 4 bases; unmatched junction nucleotides: 2. The full variable domain, with the rest looked up from reference TRBV7-2 and TRBJ1-1, is GAGVSQSPSNKVTEKGKDVELRCDPISGHTALYWYRQSLGQGLEFLIYFQGNSAPDKSGLPSDRFSAERTGGSVSTLTIQRTQQEDSAVYLCASSFRTGGTEAFFGQGTRLTVV.

The chain combines TRBV5-4 with TRBJ2-5; D is perhaps TRBD1 (6 bases). V was cut by 4 bases and J by 5 bases, with 12 bases left in between. CDR3 size: 13 residues. Germline CDR1 and CDR2: SGHNT and YYREEE (reference sequence). CDR3 amino acids: CASSRGHGETQYF. In DNA, the CDR3 is TGTGCCAGCAGCAGGGGACACGGTGAGACCCAGTACTTC.

This clone was observed a few times. This sequence joins TRBV2 and TRBJ1-1, with D possibly TRBD1 on 6 matching bases. Trimming stripped 5 bases from V and 2 bases from J, with 9 bases between. Germline lookup yields CDR1 SNHLY and CDR2 FYNNEI. This CDR3 comprises 13 residues. CDR3 sequence reads: CASSLTGNTEAFF. CDR3 DNA: TGTGCCAGCAGTTTGACAGGCAACACTGAAGCTTTCTTT. The full variable domain, its missing parts supplied by reference TRBV2 and TRBJ1-1, is EPEVTQTPSHQVTQMGQEVILRCVPISNHLYFYWYRQILGQKVEFLVSFYNNEISEKSEIFDDQFSVERPDGSNFTLKIRSTKLEDSAMYFCASSLTGNTEAFFGQGTRLTVV.

The chain recombines TRBV7-2 with TRBJ1-3; D perhaps matches TRBD1 (5 bases). The CDR3 spans 16 residues. The germline V gene encodes CDR1 SGHTA and CDR2 FQGNSA. The V gene lost 5 bases and the J gene lost 1 base, with 15 bases spanning the gap. For the CDR3, the DNA is TGTGCCAGCAGCCCCTCGGACACGCTATCTGGAAACACCATATATTTT. Protein: CASSPSDTLSGNTIYF. Filled out from reference TRBV7-2 and TRBJ1-3, the complete variable domain reads GAGVSQSPSNKVTEKGKDVELRCDPISGHTALYWYRQSLGQGLEFLIYFQGNSAPDKSGLPSDRFSAERTGGSVSTLTIQRTQQEDSAVYLCASSPSDTLSGNTIYFGEGSWLTVV.

The chain has TRBV7-9 and TRBJ2-1; 13 bases line up with TRBD2. This CDR3 spans 18 amino acids. The V gene's germline CDR1 is SEHNR and CDR2 FQNEAQ (reference sequence). Trimming at V came to 2 bases and at J to 8 bases, leaving 12 bases not matched to a gene. DNA of the CDR3: TGTGCCAGCAGCTTACCCCCTCGGACTAGCGGGAGAAAGGATGAGCAGTTCTTC. It specifies CASSLPPRTSGRKDEQFF.

The J gene is TRBJ2-2, the V gene TRBV5-5; D ambiguous. The CDR3 contains 13 residues. Looked up from germline, CDR1 is SGHKS and CDR2 is YYEKEE (reference sequence). Trimming shortened V by 1 base and J by 3 bases, and 4 bases separated the two germline ends. The CDR3 DNA sequence: TGTGCCAGCAGCTTGTCGCACACCGGGGAGCTGTTTTTT. It is translated as CASSLSHTGELFF.

The chain recombines TRBV19 with TRBJ1-4, with 7 bases fitting TRBD1. This CDR3 region has 14 residues. Germline loops: CDR1 LNHDA, CDR2 SQIVND (reference sequence). V was clipped by 6 bases and J by 8 bases; unmatched bases: 9. CDR3 in DNA: TGTGCCAGTAGCATACAGGGGCTGAGCGAAAAACTGTTTTTT. This translates into CASSIQGLSEKLFF.

The CDR3 sequence: CASFLDRGNTQYF. Here the CDR3 DNA reads TGTGCCAGTTTCTTGGACAGGGGGAATACGCAGTATTTT. This sequence joins TRBV21-1 and TRBJ2-3; no DNA check was done on the table's D call, TRBD1. TRBV21-1 has pseudogene status. This CDR3 spans 13 amino acids.

This rearrangement joins TRBV27 to TRBJ1-3, with TRBD1 identical over 10 bases. The junction had 5 bases not matched to a gene; V was cut back by 9 bases and J by 0 bases. The germline V gene encodes CDR1 MNHEY and CDR2 SMNVEV (reference sequence). The CDR3 has 15 residues. The chain's CDR3 is CASRGQGFSGNTIYF. CDR3 DNA sequence: TGTGCCAGTCGGGGACAGGGGTTCTCTGGAAACACCATATATTTT.

The genes are TRBV6-5 and TRBJ1-3; D is possibly TRBD1 (6 bases). The CDR3 contains 13 residues. Trimming left V 5 bases short and J 5 bases short, with 10 bases between. Germline-derived CDR1 and CDR2 are MNHEY and SVGAGI. CDR3 DNA: TGTGCCAGCAGTCAACAGGGTAGAAACACCATATATTTT. This translates into CASSQQGRNTIYF.

This chain connects TRBV28 to TRBJ1-3, with 7 nucleotides matching TRBD1. The CDR3 loop spans 14 amino acids. J was trimmed by 4 bases and V by 3 bases; bases with no gene match: 3. Germline-derived CDR1 and CDR2 are MDHEN and SYDVKM. The CDR3 is CASSLGTAGNTIYF. CDR3 sequence (DNA): TGTGCCAGCAGTTTGGGGACAGCCGGAAACACCATATATTTT.

The chain employs TRBV19 and TRBJ1-2; no clear D gene. The CDR3 runs to 13 residues. Germline V gene data show CDR1 as LNHDA and CDR2 as SQIVND (reference sequence). V gave up 4 bases and J gave up 2 bases, with 8 bases separating them. CDR3 in amino acids: CASSRRENYGYTF. The CDR3 DNA sequence: TGTGCCAGTAGTAGGAGGGAGAACTATGGCTACACCTTC.

The genes are TRBV11-2 and TRBJ2-3; D perhaps matches TRBD2 (6 bases). CDR3 size: 15 residues. CDR1 is SGHAT, CDR2 FQNNGV, per germline. V dropped 5 bases and J dropped 0 bases, with 12 bases sitting between them. The CDR3 DNA reads TGTGCCAGCAGCCCAAGTCTAGCGAGCACAGATACGCAGTATTTT. Translating it yields CASSPSLASTDTQYF.

V is TRBV6-1 and J is TRBJ1-5, with 9 nucleotides matching TRBD1. This CDR3 spans 16 amino acids. Germline lookup yields CDR1 MNHNS and CDR2 SASEGT. The J segment lost 6 bases and the V segment lost 3 bases, leaving 9 bases of the junction unmatched. In nucleotides, the CDR3 is TGTGCCAGCAGTGAGACTACAGGGGGCGTTCGTCAGCCCCAGCATTTT. Protein product: CASSETTGGVRQPQHF.

The chain recombines TRBV27 with TRBJ2-5, with a weak D call TRBD1 (6 bases). The CDR3 covers 14 residues. Germline V CDR1 and CDR2: MNHEY, SMNVEV (reference sequence). The germline V and J ends were trimmed by 6 bases and 5 bases, with 16 bases remaining between them. CDR3 coding DNA: TGTGCCAGCAGCCCCCTTGGGGGCGGGGAGACCCAGTACTTC. Its translation is CASSPLGGGETQYF.

The chain has TRBV19 and TRBJ2-1; D is unresolved. This CDR3 has 16 residues. The germline V gene encodes CDR1 LNHDA and CDR2 SQIVND (reference sequence). V gave up 1 base and J gave up 4 bases, with 14 bases separating them. The CDR3 bases are TGTGCCAGTAGTATAGGTCGGCAGATTAAATACAATGAGCAGTTCTTC. Its protein product is CASSIGRQIKYNEQFF.

This rearrangement joins TRBV27 to TRBJ1-1; TRBD1 agrees at 7 bases. The CDR3 is 14 amino acids. The trim removed 6 bases at V and 4 bases at J, leaving 8 bases unmatched. Germline CDR1 is MNHEY and CDR2 is SMNVEV (reference sequence). CDR3 coding DNA: TGTGCCAGCAGGACAGGGTGGGTGGGCACTGAAGCTTTCTTT. Its translation: CASRTGWVGTEAFF.

This clone showed up just a few times. This rearrangement joins TRBV15 to TRBJ2-7; TRBD1 is a possible D gene (6 bases). Germline values: CDR1 LNHNV, CDR2 YYDKDF (reference sequence). The CDR3 length is 13 residues. Trimming removed 2 bases from V and 4 bases from J, with 9 bases in between. CDR3 protein: CATSRHTGYEQYF. Here the CDR3 DNA reads TGTGCCACCAGCAGACATACAGGGTACGAGCAGTACTTC.